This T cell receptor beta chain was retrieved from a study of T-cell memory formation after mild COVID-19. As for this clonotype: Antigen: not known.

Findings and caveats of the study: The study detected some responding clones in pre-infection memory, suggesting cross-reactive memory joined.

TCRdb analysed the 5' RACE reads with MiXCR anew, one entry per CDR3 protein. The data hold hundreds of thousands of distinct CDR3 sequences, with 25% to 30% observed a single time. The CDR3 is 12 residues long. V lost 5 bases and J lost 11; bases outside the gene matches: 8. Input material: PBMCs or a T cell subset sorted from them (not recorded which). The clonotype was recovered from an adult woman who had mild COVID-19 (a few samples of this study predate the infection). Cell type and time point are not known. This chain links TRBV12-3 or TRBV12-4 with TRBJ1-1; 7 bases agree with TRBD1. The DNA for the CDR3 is TGTGCCAGCAGTCCACAGGGGAGGAAGGCTTTCTTT. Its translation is CASSPQGRKAFF.